The 31 T cell receptor beta chains below were found in one sample sequenced in a study of blood T cell repertoires in COVID-19. Clones were sequenced by immunoSEQ multiplex PCR, and TCRdb holds only the in-frame ones, with some missing. The sample gives about 140,000 clones, 79% of which show up once; under 4.5% is in the top ten. Sequencing input: peripheral blood. These receptors originate from a man between 60 and 75 years old with acute or convalescent COVID-19.

This clone was detected only once. The V and J genes are TRBV6-4 and TRBJ1-1, with 7 nucleotides matching TRBD1. Germline lookup yields CDR1 MRHNA and CDR2 SNTAGT. V shed 6 bases, J shed 5 bases, and the junction held 9 bases outside the gene matches. The CDR3 is made up of 14 amino acids. This CDR3 reads CASSRQGRWTEAFF. The CDR3 DNA reads as TGTGCCAGCAGCCGACAGGGAAGGTGGACTGAAGCTTTCTTT.

The DNA for the CDR3 is TGCGCCAGCAGCTCGCCGGGACAGGGACGTGGCTACACCTTC. Translated, it gives CASSSPGQGRGYTF. The rearrangement joins TRBV5-1 to TRBJ1-2; 9 nucleotides agree with TRBD1. The length of the CDR3 is 14 residues. V shed 3 bases, J shed 7 bases, and the junction held 7 bases outside the gene matches. The germline gives CDR1 SGHRS, CDR2 YFSETQ.

This clone was found a few times. The chain carries TRBV2 and TRBJ1-3; 7 bases agree with TRBD1. J lost 0 bases, V lost 4 bases, and 6 bases had no gene match. Germline V gene lookup returns CDR1 SNHLY and CDR2 FYNNEI. This CDR3 has 16 amino acids. The chain's CDR3 is CASSGQGGSSGNTIYF. CDR3 DNA: TGTGCCAGCAGTGGGCAGGGGGGAAGCTCTGGAAACACCATATATTTT.

The chain is built from TRBV30 and TRBJ1-1; D is unresolved. V was trimmed by 3 bases and J by 8 bases, leaving 13 bases between them. This CDR3 spans 12 amino acids. Germline assignment: CDR1 GTSNPN and CDR2 SVGIG (reference sequence). CDR3 in DNA: TGTGCCTGGAGGGTGGAGCCCCGCGAAGCTTTCTTT. Its protein product is CAWRVEPREAFF.

This chain joins TRBV2 and TRBJ1-6, with D possibly matching TRBD1 (5 bases). Deletions cut 6 bases from V and 9 bases from J, with 18 bases between. CDR3 size: 15 residues. Germline CDR1 SNHLY, CDR2 FYNNEI. CDR3 in DNA: TGTGCCAGCAGGGGGACTGCGGGAAGCGGTTCACCCCTCCACTTT. Its protein product is CASRGTAGSGSPLHF.

The chain is built from TRBV19 and TRBJ1-5, with 9 positions matching TRBD1. Germline CDR1 is LNHDA and CDR2 is SQIVND (reference sequence). The CDR3 runs 17 residues. V gave up 4 bases and J gave up 3 bases; unmatched junction bases: 10. The CDR3 DNA reads TGTGCCAGTAGTACGCCCCCCGGGACAGGGAACAATCAGCCCCAGCATTTT. This encodes CASSTPPGTGNNQPQHF.

The chain recombines TRBV27 with TRBJ1-2, with 7 nucleotides matching TRBD1. The germline CDR1 and CDR2 sequences are MNHEY and SMNVEV (reference sequence). The CDR3 sequence is 15 residues long. Trimming took 4 bases from V and 3 from J; bases not matched to a gene: 8. The CDR3 DNA reads as TGTGCCAGCAGTTCAGTGACAGGGTCAGACTATGGCTACACCTTC. As protein: CASSSVTGSDYGYTF.

This chain links TRBV7-2 with TRBJ2-5; TRBD1 is a possible D gene (5 bases). Germline lookup yields CDR1 SGHTA and CDR2 FQGNSA. This CDR3 is 13 amino acids long. Trimming took 3 bases from V and 5 from J, leaving 10 bases between them. CDR3: CASSLPGMETQYF. Here the CDR3 DNA reads TGTGCCAGCAGCTTGCCAGGGATGGAGACCCAGTACTTC.

V and J are TRBV5-1 and TRBJ2-2; D ambiguous. The CDR3 loop spans 13 amino acids. Germline V gives CDR1 SGHRS, CDR2 YFSETQ. Trimming stripped 0 bases from V and 5 bases from J, with 5 bases between. The CDR3 sequence: CASSLGATGELFF. CDR3 DNA sequence: TGCGCCAGCAGCTTGGGGGCGACCGGGGAGCTGTTTTTT.

The chain uses TRBV10-3 and TRBJ2-1; D is possibly TRBD2 (5 bases). The CDR3 sequence is 17 residues long. V shed 3 bases and J shed 8 bases, with 23 bases lying between them. Looked up from germline, CDR1 is ENHRY and CDR2 is SYGVKD. CDR3 DNA sequence: TGTGCCATCAGTGACCTCGGACTCGCCGCCTCCTCGCATGAGCAGTTCTTC. This codes for CAISDLGLAASSHEQFF.

The rearrangement uses TRBV3-1 (or the pseudogene TRBV3-2) and TRBJ2-2, with a tentative D call TRBD2 (6 bases). The ends were cut back, 0 bases at V and 0 bases at J, with 8 bases in the middle. The CDR3 is 16 amino acids. Germline CDR1 reads LGHDT; CDR2 reads YNNKEL (reference sequence). CDR3 nucleotide sequence: TGTGCCAGCAGCCAAGAGCGGGGAACGAACACCGGGGAGCTGTTTTTT. Translation gives CASSQERGTNTGELFF.

V and J are TRBV19 and TRBJ2-6; 7 bases match TRBD1. Germline loops: CDR1 LNHDA, CDR2 SQIVND (reference sequence). This CDR3 comprises 18 residues. The V and J ends lost 1 base and 4 bases, in that order; junction bases with no gene match: 10. The CDR3 bases are TGTGCCAGTAGTATAGGCGGTCAGGGGGTGGAAGGGGCCAACGTCCTGACTTTC. It translates to CASSIGGQGVEGANVLTF.

The V and J genes are TRBV18 and TRBJ2-1; D uncertain. The CDR3 length is 11 residues. V lost 3 bases, J lost 9 bases, and 6 bases lay in between. The germline CDR1 and CDR2 sequences are KGHSH and LQKENI. The CDR3 DNA is TGTGCCAGCTCACCCGGAGCTGAGCAGTTCTTC. Its translation is CASSPGAEQFF.

In DNA form, the CDR3 reads TGTGCCAGCTCACCCGACCAGGGAGGGTGGTCCGAGCAGTACTTC. This gives the protein CASSPDQGGWSEQYF. The chain uses TRBV18 and TRBJ2-7; 7 bases are shared with TRBD2. CDR3 length: 15 residues. CDR1 is KGHSH, CDR2 LQKENI, per germline. V shed 3 bases, J shed 6 bases, and the junction held 11 bases outside the gene matches.

This rearrangement joins TRBV4-2 to TRBJ2-5; 13 nucleotides match TRBD2. J gave up 4 bases and V 0 bases, and 8 bases lay outside the gene matches. This CDR3 contains 18 residues. Per germline, CDR1 LGHNA and CDR2 YNFKEQ. CDR3 DNA sequence: TGTGCCAGCAGCCAAGATTTGCGGACTAGCGGGAGCAGAGAGACCCAGTACTTC. This gives the protein CASSQDLRTSGSRETQYF.

This chain uses TRBV7-9 with TRBJ2-5, with D uncertain. Germline assignment: CDR1 SEHNR and CDR2 FQNEAQ (reference sequence). This CDR3 is 16 amino acids long. Trimming pared 0 bases from V and 5 bases from J, leaving 16 bases between. The CDR3 nucleotides are TGTGCCAGCAGCTTAGCGATGCCGGGTGCCGGGGAGACCCAGTACTTC. Its translation: CASSLAMPGAGETQYF.

This chain links TRBV7-8 with TRBJ1-2, with 9 positions matching TRBD1. This CDR3 spans 15 amino acids. With V trimmed by 5 bases and J by 0 bases, 4 bases remained unmatched. Germline V gene data show CDR1 as SGHVS and CDR2 as FQNEAQ. CDR3 in amino acids: CASSTRQGANYGYTF. The DNA for the CDR3 is TGTGCCAGCAGCACAAGACAGGGGGCTAACTATGGCTACACCTTC.

The CDR3 nucleotides are TGCAGCGTCACTAGCGGGAGCTACAATGAGCAGTTCTTC. This encodes CSVTSGSYNEQFF. The chain recombines TRBV29-1 with TRBJ2-1; 11 nucleotides line up with TRBD2. Germline trimming cut 6 bases from V and 3 bases from J; bases unmatched to any gene: 1. CDR1 SQVTM and CDR2 ANQGSEA come from the germline V gene. The CDR3 is 13 amino acids.

The rearrangement joins TRBV19 to TRBJ2-1, with TRBD2 identical over 7 bases. The CDR3 has 13 residues. Germline V gene lookup returns CDR1 LNHDA and CDR2 SQIVND (reference sequence). The trim removed 1 base at V and 14 bases at J, leaving 8 bases unmatched. The CDR3 DNA follows: TGTGCCAGTAGTATAGGGCCCCGGGGGGACGAGTTCTTC. Protein sequence: CASSIGPRGDEFF.

This chain links TRBV25-1 with TRBJ2-7; 8 nucleotides match TRBD1. The germline gives CDR1 MGHDK, CDR2 SYGVNS. This CDR3 region has 12 residues. Trimming removed 7 bases from V and 9 bases from J; junction bases left unmatched: 8. The CDR3 protein is CASKVGQGRQYF. CDR3 nucleotides: TGTGCCAGCAAGGTCGGACAGGGACGGCAGTACTTC.

This clone appeared a few times. The V and J genes are TRBV5-6 and TRBJ1-5; D is perhaps TRBD1 (5 bases). CDR1 is SGHDT, CDR2 YYEEEE, per germline. Deletions cut 6 bases from V and 5 bases from J, with 21 bases between. This CDR3 is built from 16 residues. CDR3 in amino acids: CASTNSRGRTYQPQHF. The CDR3 nucleotides read TGTGCCAGCACCAATTCAAGGGGAAGAACCTATCAGCCCCAGCATTTT.

This clone was seen only a few times. The chain joins TRBV6-2 or TRBV6-3 to TRBJ2-7; the match to TRBD1 covers 8 bases. The V gene's germline CDR1 is MNHEY and CDR2 SVGEGT. V shed 5 bases and J 5 bases; nucleotides not matched to a gene: 5. The CDR3 spans 13 residues. CDR3: CASSKDRVNEQYF. In DNA form, the CDR3 reads TGTGCCAGCAGTAAGGACAGGGTAAACGAGCAGTACTTC.

The rearrangement joins TRBV28 to TRBJ2-4, with 9 nucleotides matching TRBD1. CDR1 and CDR2 from the germline V gene are MDHEN and SYDVKM. This CDR3 spans 16 amino acids. The ends lost 1 base at V and 8 bases at J; junction bases unmatched: 9. DNA of the CDR3: TGTGCCAGCAGTTTATTCGGGACAGGGTCTGAACACATTCAGTACTTC. Encoded protein: CASSLFGTGSEHIQYF.

J is TRBJ1-1 and V is TRBV5-1; D is perhaps TRBD1 (5 bases). The CDR3 has 15 residues. V dropped 5 bases and J dropped 6 bases, with 20 bases sitting between them. Germline V lookup: CDR1 SGHRS, CDR2 YFSETQ. The DNA of the CDR3 is TGCGCCAGCAGGCCAGCCCAGGGAATTGTCTCTGAAGCTTTCTTT. Amino acid sequence: CASRPAQGIVSEAFF.

V is TRBV4-3 and J is TRBJ1-4; 7 positions match TRBD1. V dropped 2 bases and J dropped 5; count of bases not matched to a gene: 5. The CDR3 is 15 residues long. Germline CDR1 is LGHNA and CDR2 is YSLEER. For the CDR3, the DNA is TGCGCCAGCAGCCAATCACAGGGGTGGAATGAAAAACTGTTTTTT. It encodes CASSQSQGWNEKLFF.

The chain carries TRBV2 and TRBJ1-2; the D gene is possibly TRBD1 (5 bases). V was cut by 4 bases and J by 0 bases, with 15 bases left in between. The CDR3 consists of 16 residues. Germline lookup yields CDR1 SNHLY and CDR2 FYNNEI. In nucleotides, the CDR3 is TGTGCCAGCAGTGCTCCTATGGACAAAGCTAACTATGGCTACACCTTC. It specifies CASSAPMDKANYGYTF.

This clone appeared a few times. The rearrangement uses TRBV6-5 and TRBJ1-5; TRBD1 matches at 7 bases. The CDR3 consists of 14 residues. Trimming cost V 8 bases and J 7 bases; bases outside gene matches: 11. CDR1 MNHEY and CDR2 SVGAGI come from the germline V gene. CDR3 in DNA: TGTGCCAGCGGCGAGGGGGCGAGTGGACAGCCCCAGCATTTT. Translation: CASGEGASGQPQHF.

The gene calls are TRBV2 and TRBJ1-2; TRBD1 aligns across 9 bases. This CDR3 contains 14 residues. Germline CDR1 is SNHLY and CDR2 is FYNNEI. The trim removed 6 bases at V and 3 bases at J, leaving 5 bases unmatched. The CDR3 coding sequence is TGTGCCAGCAGAAGACAGGGGGACCACTATGGCTACACCTTC. This sequence encodes CASRRQGDHYGYTF.

The J gene is TRBJ1-5, the V gene TRBV6-5; TRBD1 matches at 7 bases. There are 13 residues in the CDR3. Per germline, CDR1 MNHEY and CDR2 SVGAGI. The V segment lost 6 bases and the J segment 4 bases; nucleotides outside the gene matches: 3. For the CDR3, the DNA is TGTGCCAGCAGAGGGGACAGAAATCAGCCCCAGCATTTT. It translates to CASRGDRNQPQHF.

The chain has TRBV7-9 and TRBJ1-2; D is unclear. The CDR3 extends over 12 amino acids. Germline assignment: CDR1 SEHNR and CDR2 FQNEAQ (reference sequence). Trimming cost V 3 bases and J 3 bases, with 5 bases left between them. CDR3 protein: CASSFSDYGYTF. The CDR3 DNA is TGTGCCAGCAGCTTTTCCGACTATGGCTACACCTTC.

This chain joins TRBV6-1 and TRBJ2-7, with 9 bases matching TRBD1. The V gene's germline CDR1 is MNHNS and CDR2 SASEGT. With 1 base clipped from V and 9 bases from J, the junction kept 7 bases outside the gene matches. This CDR3 is 14 amino acids long. The CDR3 nucleotides are TGTGCCAGCAGTGAAGTCGGGACAGGGCGAGGGCAGTACTTC. Residues: CASSEVGTGRGQYF.